What follows are 13 T cell receptor beta chains derived from one specimen sequenced in a study of blood T cell repertoires in COVID-19. Measured with immunoSEQ multiplex PCR; TCRdb has only the in-frame clones, and not every one. The sample gives over 100,000 clones, roughly 88% of which show up once; about a tenth is in the top ten. The sequencing sample was made of peripheral blood. These receptor sequences come from a man aged 50 to 60 with acute or convalescent COVID-19.

This clone came up a few times. The gene calls are TRBV28 and TRBJ2-7; 9 bases fit TRBD1. Germline CDR1 MDHEN, CDR2 SYDVKM. There are 15 residues in the CDR3. V shed 5 bases, J shed 1 base, and the junction held 6 bases outside the gene matches. The CDR3 DNA follows: TGTGCCAGCAGTGTCCCGGGACAGGGTTCCTACGAGCAGTACTTC. Its protein product is CASSVPGQGSYEQYF.

CDR3 in amino acids: CATRQGDYGYTF. As DNA, the CDR3 is TGTGCCACCCGACAGGGGGATTATGGCTACACCTTC. This chain links TRBV10-3 with TRBJ1-2; TRBD1 aligns across 9 bases. Losses at the gene ends were 10 bases for V and 5 bases for J; bases not matched to a gene: 5. The germline CDR1 and CDR2 sequences are ENHRY and SYGVKD. The CDR3 sequence is 12 residues long.

The rearrangement links TRBV5-1 to TRBJ2-7; the D gene is possibly TRBD2 (5 bases). V dropped 0 bases and J dropped 4 bases, with 8 bases sitting between them. CDR1 SGHRS and CDR2 YFSETQ come from the germline V gene. This CDR3 is 13 amino acids long. The CDR3: CASSLVGEYEQYF. DNA for the CDR3: TGCGCCAGCAGCTTGGTCGGGGAGTACGAGCAGTACTTC.

This clone was recorded a few times. V gene TRBV2 combines with J gene TRBJ1-4; D might be TRBD1 (6 bases). The CDR3 contains 15 residues. Trimming pared 6 bases from V and 2 bases from J, leaving 13 bases between. Per germline, CDR1 SNHLY and CDR2 FYNNEI. The CDR3 loop is CASRQQGGTNEKLFF. CDR3 coding DNA: TGTGCCAGCAGACAACAGGGAGGGACTAATGAAAAACTGTTTTTT.

The CDR3 sequence is CASRRTGSVLEEAFF. Here the CDR3 DNA reads TGTGCCAGCAGGAGGACAGGGAGCGTGTTAGAGGAAGCTTTCTTT. V and J are TRBV2 and TRBJ1-1; 8 bases match TRBD1. CDR3 length: 15 residues. Germline V gives CDR1 SNHLY, CDR2 FYNNEI. With 6 bases clipped from V and 8 bases from J, the junction kept 14 bases outside the gene matches.

J is TRBJ2-1 and V is TRBV6-5; 7 nucleotides align to TRBD1. V dropped 2 bases and J dropped 1; count of bases not matched to a gene: 2. Germline CDR1 MNHEY, CDR2 SVGAGI. The CDR3 is 15 amino acids. The CDR3 is CASSYDRASYNEQFF. CDR3 DNA sequence: TGTGCCAGCAGTTACGACAGGGCTTCCTACAATGAGCAGTTCTTC.

The chain employs TRBV24-1 and TRBJ1-2; no firm D call. CDR1 is KGHDR, CDR2 SFDVKD, per germline. V lost 3 bases and J 8 bases, leaving 15 bases between the germline ends. The CDR3 length is 14 residues. Here the CDR3 reads CATSDSRAPGGYTF. The CDR3 region has the DNA TGTGCCACCAGTGATAGCCGGGCCCCGGGGGGCTACACCTTC.

Only one count was recorded for this clone. The rearrangement links TRBV7-9 to TRBJ1-1, with D hard to call. V gave up 2 bases and J gave up 4 bases, with 8 bases separating them. The CDR3 covers 13 residues. Per germline, CDR1 SEHNR and CDR2 FQNEAQ (reference sequence). CDR3 nucleotides: TGTGCCAGCAGCTTATCGGTGAGCACTGAAGCTTTCTTT. Translating it yields CASSLSVSTEAFF.

The chain is built from TRBV28 and TRBJ1-5, with TRBD1 matching 10 bases. The V segment lost 3 bases and the J segment 1 base; nucleotides outside the gene matches: 12. Germline CDR1 is MDHEN and CDR2 is SYDVKM. This CDR3 comprises 19 residues. The CDR3 nucleotides are TGTGCCAGCAGTTTTTCCGGGACAGGGGTTATTGGGAGCAATCAGCCCCAGCATTTT. Its protein is CASSFSGTGVIGSNQPQHF.

This sequence joins TRBV7-8 and TRBJ2-5; 8 positions match TRBD2. Trimming took 0 bases from V and 5 from J; bases not matched to a gene: 11. The germline V gene encodes CDR1 SGHVS and CDR2 FQNEAQ. The CDR3 runs to 17 residues. The CDR3 region is CASSLAGWSGGLETQYF. In nucleotides, the CDR3 is TGTGCCAGCAGCTTAGCGGGCTGGTCGGGGGGGCTTGAGACCCAGTACTTC.

This clone was seen only a few times. The rearrangement uses TRBV6-4 and TRBJ1-2, with a possible D match to TRBD1 (6 bases). CDR3 length: 14 residues. The germline V gene encodes CDR1 MRHNA and CDR2 SNTAGT. Trimming removed 0 bases from V and 4 bases from J, with 9 bases in between. The CDR3 here is CASSDSPGAYGYTF. CDR3 in DNA: TGTGCCAGCAGTGACTCACCAGGGGCCTATGGCTACACCTTC.

The J gene is TRBJ1-4, the V gene TRBV6-2 or TRBV6-3; 7 nucleotides line up with TRBD1. V lost 6 bases, J lost 3 bases, and 7 bases stayed unmatched. CDR1 and CDR2 from the germline V gene are MNHEY and SVGEGT. The CDR3 runs to 15 residues. Here the CDR3 reads CASSTRDRPNEKLFF. In DNA, the CDR3 is TGTGCCAGCAGCACCCGGGACAGACCTAATGAAAAACTGTTTTTT.

The V and J genes are TRBV7-9 and TRBJ1-1; D gene ambiguous. Germline lookup yields CDR1 SEHNR and CDR2 FQNEAQ (reference sequence). The CDR3 runs to 14 residues. Trimming pared 0 bases from V and 1 base from J, leaving 6 bases between. DNA for the CDR3: TGTGCCAGCAGCTTAGCAAGCGGGAACACTGAAGCTTTCTTT. Its protein is CASSLASGNTEAFF.